The present entry profiles one TCR beta chain with its context. The V end was cut by 6 bases, the J end by 11 bases, with 19 bases between. Germline CDR1 and CDR2: MNHEY and SVGEGT. There are 13 residues in the CDR3. Clones were sequenced by immunoSEQ multiplex PCR, and TCRdb holds only the in-frame ones, with some missing. Of 310,000 or so clones in the sample, around 90% are singletons; the top ten hold 8% to 9.5%. The data belong to a study of blood T cell repertoires in COVID-19. Cohort placement rested on clinical history that participants reported themselves. Sequenced sample: PBMCs or T cells enriched from blood (not recorded which). This chain joins TRBV6-2 or TRBV6-3 and TRBJ1-1; D gene uncertain. This receptor was taken from a woman aged 18 to 35 who had recovered from COVID-19. The CDR3 here is CASSTGLFLGAFF. CDR3 in DNA: TGTGCCAGCAGCACCGGACTGTTCTTAGGGGCTTTCTTT.